This is a list of T cell receptor beta chains from one sample in a study of blood T cell repertoires in COVID-19. TCRdb's copy holds only in-frame clones and misses some; the assay was immunoSEQ multiplex PCR. The sample gives roughly 34,000 clones, approximately 80% of which show up once; 31% is in the top ten. Sequences were obtained from peripheral blood. The receptors derive from a man aged 80 or over with acute or convalescent COVID-19. CDR3s include the opening cysteine and the closing phenylalanine or tryptophan.

j_call v_call cdr3_aa
TRBJ2-6 TRBV7-3 CASSGPGYSGANVLTF
TRBJ2-7 TRBV3-1/TRBV3-2 CASSHLPRGQRAYEQYF
TRBJ1-2 TRBV15 CATSRWRRGQGRADYGYTF
TRBJ2-2 TRBV7-2 CASSLASGSTTGELFF
TRBJ1-1 TRBV9 CASSPSGQGVTEAFF
TRBJ1-2 TRBV6-6 CASSYNSGYTF
TRBJ2-1 TRBV5-1 CASSLDQRESYNEQFF
TRBJ2-7 TRBV29-1 CSVATGGPYEQYF
TRBJ2-3 TRBV7-6 CASSPRTSGTDTQYF
TRBJ2-3 TRBV28 CASRSGTGLDTQYF
TRBJ1-3 TRBV11-3 CASSLGQGNTIYF
TRBJ1-5 TRBV19 CASSLRNQPQHF
TRBJ1-1 TRBV11-2 CASSLRRDRGTEAFF
TRBJ2-7 TRBV29-1 CSVRTSGTSHYEQYF
TRBJ2-3 TRBV7-2 CASSLERGDQDTQYF
TRBJ1-2 TRBV20-1 CSPWRNYGYTF
TRBJ2-1 TRBV7-2 CASSLALGGSWNEQFF
TRBJ1-5 TRBV5-5 CASSTGTGNPYSNQPQHF
TRBJ2-1 TRBV3-1/TRBV3-2 CASSQDLPSDISYNEQFF
TRBJ1-1 TRBV28 CASSSTGGGNTEAFF
TRBJ2-1 TRBV28 CASSFGTGRVNEQFF
TRBJ2-7 TRBV7-2 CASSPAESYEQYF
TRBJ2-1 TRBV7-3 CASSLGIGLAGGEQFF
TRBJ1-2 TRBV6-2/TRBV6-3 CASSYSEEKPDGYTF
TRBJ2-1 TRBV6-1 CASSDGGSYNEQFF
TRBJ1-1 TRBV7-2 CASNRDRGPNTEAFF
TRBJ2-7 TRBV5-6 CASSPGTGVSYEQYF
TRBJ1-2 TRBV12-5 CASATGANYGYTF
TRBJ1-2 TRBV19 CASSTMGQGYLSYTF
TRBJ2-2 TRBV7-3 CASSLGPAALGTGELFF
TRBJ1-5 TRBV15 CATSGQGRSNQPQHF
TRBJ1-1 TRBV2 CASSADSDGAEAFF
TRBJ1-5 TRBV3-1/TRBV3-2 CASSQAQTLSNQPQHF
TRBJ2-7 TRBV6-6 CASSYSSRGQAEQYF
TRBJ1-1 TRBV18 CASSLQGRNEAFF
TRBJ1-1 TRBV6-5 CASSLNAQGTEAFF
TRBJ2-1 TRBV4-2 CASSQVHGSDEQFF
TRBJ2-3 TRBV24-1 CATSDFSPFPTWGQSCTDTQYF
TRBJ1-2 TRBV19 CATLSGLGYTF
TRBJ1-5 TRBV6-6 CASSASGQKSNQPQHF
TRBJ1-4 TRBV5-4 CASSFPGTGEGEKEKLFF
TRBJ1-5 TRBV25-1 CASSEYGQPQHF
TRBJ2-1 TRBV4-2 CASSQVLAGDNEQFF
TRBJ1-1 TRBV5-4 CASSSSRGQTEAFF
TRBJ2-7 TRBV6-2/TRBV6-3 CASSYSNYEQYF